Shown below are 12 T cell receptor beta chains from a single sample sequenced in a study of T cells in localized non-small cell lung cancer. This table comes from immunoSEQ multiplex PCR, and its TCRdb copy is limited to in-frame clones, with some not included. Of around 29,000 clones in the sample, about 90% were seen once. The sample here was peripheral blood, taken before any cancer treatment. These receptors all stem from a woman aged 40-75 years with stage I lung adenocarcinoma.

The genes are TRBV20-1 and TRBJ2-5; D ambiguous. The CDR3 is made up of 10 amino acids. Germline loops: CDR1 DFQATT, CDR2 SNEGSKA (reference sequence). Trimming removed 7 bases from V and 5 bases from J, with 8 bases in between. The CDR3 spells CSVVRETQYF. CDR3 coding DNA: TGCAGTGTGGTTAGGGAGACCCAGTACTTC.

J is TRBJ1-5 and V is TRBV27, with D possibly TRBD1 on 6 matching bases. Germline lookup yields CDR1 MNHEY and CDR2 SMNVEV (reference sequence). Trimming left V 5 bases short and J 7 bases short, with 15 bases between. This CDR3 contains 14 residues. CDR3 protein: CASSETGRSQPQHF. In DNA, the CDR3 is TGTGCCAGCAGTGAAACAGGGCGGTCCCAGCCCCAGCATTTT.

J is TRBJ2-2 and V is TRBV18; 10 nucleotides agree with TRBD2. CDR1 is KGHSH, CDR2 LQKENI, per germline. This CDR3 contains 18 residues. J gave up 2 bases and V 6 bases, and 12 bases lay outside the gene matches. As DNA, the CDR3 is TGTGCCAGCTCCCGCGAAATAGCGGGGGGCGAAAACACCGGGGAGCTGTTTTTT. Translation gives CASSREIAGGENTGELFF. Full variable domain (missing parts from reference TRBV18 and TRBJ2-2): NAGVMQNPRHLVRRRGQEARLRCSPMKGHSHVYWYRQLPEEGLKFMVYLQKENIIDESGMPKERFSAEFPKEGPSILRIQQVVRGDSAAYFCASSREIAGGENTGELFFGEGSRLTVL.

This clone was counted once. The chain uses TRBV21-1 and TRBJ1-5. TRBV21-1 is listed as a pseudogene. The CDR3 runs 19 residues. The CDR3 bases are TGTGCCAGCAATGGCGGGGATCAATGGGGGATTTATAGCAATCAGCCCCAGCATTTT. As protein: CASNGGDQWGIYSNQPQHF.

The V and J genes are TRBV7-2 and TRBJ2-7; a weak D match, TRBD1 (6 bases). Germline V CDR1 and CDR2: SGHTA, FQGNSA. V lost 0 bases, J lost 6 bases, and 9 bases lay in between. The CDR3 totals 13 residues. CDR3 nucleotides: TGTGCCAGCAGCTTAGCTCCAGGGGCCGAGCAGTACTTC. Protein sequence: CASSLAPGAEQYF. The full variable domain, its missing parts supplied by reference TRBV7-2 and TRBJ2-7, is GAGVSQSPSNKVTEKGKDVELRCDPISGHTALYWYRQSLGQGLEFLIYFQGNSAPDKSGLPSDRFSAERTGGSVSTLTIQRTQQEDSAVYLCASSLAPGAEQYFGPGTRLTVT.

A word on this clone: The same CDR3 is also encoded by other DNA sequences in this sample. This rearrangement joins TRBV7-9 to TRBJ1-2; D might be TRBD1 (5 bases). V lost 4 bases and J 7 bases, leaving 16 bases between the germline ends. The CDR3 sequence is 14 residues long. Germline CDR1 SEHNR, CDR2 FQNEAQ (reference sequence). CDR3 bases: TGTGCCAGCAGCTCTCCCGGGACCGGGCTTGGCTACACCTTC. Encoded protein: CASSSPGTGLGYTF. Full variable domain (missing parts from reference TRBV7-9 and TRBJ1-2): DTGVSQNPRHKITKRGQNVTFRCDPISEHNRLYWYRQTLGQGPEFLTYFQNEAQLEKSRLLSDRFSAERPKGSFSTLEIQRTEQGDSAMYLCASSSPGTGLGYTFGSGTRLTVV.

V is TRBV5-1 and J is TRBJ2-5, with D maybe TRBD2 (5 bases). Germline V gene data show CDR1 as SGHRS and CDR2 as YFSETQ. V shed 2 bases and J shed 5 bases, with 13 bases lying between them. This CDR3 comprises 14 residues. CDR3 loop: CASSFGGLWETQYF. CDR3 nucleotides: TGCGCCAGCAGCTTCGGCGGGCTTTGGGAGACCCAGTACTTC.

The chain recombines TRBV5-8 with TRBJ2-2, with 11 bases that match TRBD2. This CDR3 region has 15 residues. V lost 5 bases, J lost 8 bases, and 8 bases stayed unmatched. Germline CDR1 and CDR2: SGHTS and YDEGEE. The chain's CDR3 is CASSSGLADWGELFF. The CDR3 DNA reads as TGTGCCAGCAGTTCGGGACTAGCGGACTGGGGGGAGCTGTTTTTT.

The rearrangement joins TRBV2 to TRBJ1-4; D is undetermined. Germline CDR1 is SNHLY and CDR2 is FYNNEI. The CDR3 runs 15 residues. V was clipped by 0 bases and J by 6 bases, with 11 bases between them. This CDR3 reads CASSEAGIMDEKLFF. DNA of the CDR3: TGTGCCAGCAGTGAAGCCGGGATCATGGATGAAAAACTGTTTTTT.

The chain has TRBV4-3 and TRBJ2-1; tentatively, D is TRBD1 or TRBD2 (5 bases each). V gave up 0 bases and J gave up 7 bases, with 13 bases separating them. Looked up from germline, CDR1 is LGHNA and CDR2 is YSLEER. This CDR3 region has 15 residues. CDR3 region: CASSQDPGLRNEQFF. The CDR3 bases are TGCGCCAGCAGCCAAGATCCGGGGCTCCGAAATGAGCAGTTCTTC.

CDR3 DNA: TGTGCCAGCAGTCCCCAACGGGGTCGATCTGGTGCTTTCTTT. It translates to CASSPQRGRSGAFF. This rearrangement joins TRBV6-5 to TRBJ1-1; D remains ambiguous. Germline V gives CDR1 MNHEY, CDR2 SVGAGI. CDR3 length equals 14 residues. Trimming cost V 5 bases and J 11 bases, with 21 bases left between them.

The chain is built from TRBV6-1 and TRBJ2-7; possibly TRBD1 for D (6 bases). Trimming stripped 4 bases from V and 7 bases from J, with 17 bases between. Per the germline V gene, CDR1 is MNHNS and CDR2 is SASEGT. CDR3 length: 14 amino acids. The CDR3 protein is CASSADRARSEQYF. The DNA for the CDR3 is TGTGCCAGCAGTGCGGACAGAGCGCGGAGTGAGCAGTACTTC.